This entry features one T cell receptor (beta chain) sequence. Its recognized antigen is unknown. Because it lacks the conserved phenylalanine or tryptophan at the end, this CDR3 is likely a read error. The limits of the CDR3 on the DNA are not certain, so only TCRdb's listed CDR3 is given. TCRbeta-specific cDNA was reverse-transcribed from roughly 500 ng total RNA using a constant-region primer and ProtoScript II reverse transcriptase. Three nested multiplex PCR rounds, following a slightly modified ARM-PCR procedure, were used to build the TCRbeta libraries. Each of the first two PCR rounds ran for nine to ten cycles and used multiplex TRBV1-TRBV30 forward primers together with a Cbeta reverse primer. Sample barcodes and Illumina adapters were attached in a final 25-cycle PCR using Deep VentR polymerase. Before sequencing, amplicons of 200-500 bp were gel-purified using a QIAquick gel extraction kit. An Illumina HiSeq 2500 was used to sequence the TCRbeta amplicons, generating 250-bp paired-end reads. In the source study's methods: Reads were quality-trimmed with Trimmomatic v0.33, and paired reads were merged with FLASH v1.2.11 to recover full CDR3 sequences. V, D and J germline segments were assigned to the rearranged TCRbeta sequences using MiGEC v1.2.1b. Clonotype statistics, along with Shannon-Wiener diversity indices, were calculated using VDJtools v1.0.0. To reduce sampling bias, subsequent analyses other than the diversity analysis used only the 250 most abundant clonotypes in each sample. TCRdb's own reprocessing of the public reads used fastp at Q25 and MiXCR and kept productive beta chains. Every entry covers one CDR3 protein and lists the most common genes and DNA from its rows. Clone size and V and J calls follow TCRdb, not the original study. The sample records fewer than 85,000 distinct CDR3 sequences, approximately 69% of which are singletons. The top ten hold approximately 26% of the sample.

Without any cell sorting, total RNA and DNA were co-extracted from about 20-30 mg of bulk tissue using the AllPrep DNA/RNA mini kit. A handful of patients with histopathologically diagnosed primary liver carcinoma underwent surgical resection in China between 2015 and 2016. Patients had chronic HBV infection and were treatment-naive at sampling. Each fresh piece of tumor and adjacent tissue was cut in two, with one half stored in RNAlater at -80 degrees C and the other half sent for histology. The sample belongs to a study of tumor-infiltrating lymphocytes in primary liver carcinoma (dated by TCRdb to about 2017). Broadly, across the study: Of the five patients (three men and two women, aged 30 to 69 years), four had hepatocellular carcinoma and one had combined HCC and intrahepatic cholangiocarcinoma. The five patients had tumors of stage T1-T3 N0M0, with maximum diameters ranging from roughly 4.2 to 11 cm. Across five regions of each liver tumor, along with adjacent normal tissue and blood, the study brought together TCRbeta repertoire sequencing, expression microarrays and whole-exome sequencing. Technical replicate repertoires showed high reproducibility, with mean shared-clone rates near 0.89 and correlation coefficients above 0.95. Roughly 3.65 to 8 million productive TCRbeta reads were obtained per sample, and no significant difference in read depth was found between tissue types. A total of about 35 specimens from 5 patients went through TCRbeta repertoire sequencing, namely 25 tumor regions, 5 adjacent noncancerous liver tissues and 5 peripheral blood samples.

What the work shows at the level of the full study, not this receptor alone: Consistent with antigen-driven expansion, pairs of tumor regions showed higher repertoire overlap (mean roughly 35%) than either tumor-adjacent pairs (approximately 17%) or tumor-blood pairs (around 15%). Bulk unsorted samples precluded comparing CD4+ and CD8+ T cell repertoires. With just 4 to 6 patients in the study, the authors point out that the findings should be validated in a larger study. Because only the TCR beta chain was sequenced and unpaired alpha chains were not captured, true repertoire diversity is likely underestimated. The top 250 clones made up a significantly larger repertoire fraction in tumors than in blood (p = 0.039).

A total of 14 residues make up the CDR3, ends included. This chain is built from TRBV12-3 or TRBV12-4 and TRBJ1-2. The sequencing input was tumor-adjacent normal liver tissue. The TCR was taken from a man aged 35 to 55 with primary liver carcinoma and hepatitis B virus infection. For the CDR3, the sequence is CASSFRGSSYGCTL.